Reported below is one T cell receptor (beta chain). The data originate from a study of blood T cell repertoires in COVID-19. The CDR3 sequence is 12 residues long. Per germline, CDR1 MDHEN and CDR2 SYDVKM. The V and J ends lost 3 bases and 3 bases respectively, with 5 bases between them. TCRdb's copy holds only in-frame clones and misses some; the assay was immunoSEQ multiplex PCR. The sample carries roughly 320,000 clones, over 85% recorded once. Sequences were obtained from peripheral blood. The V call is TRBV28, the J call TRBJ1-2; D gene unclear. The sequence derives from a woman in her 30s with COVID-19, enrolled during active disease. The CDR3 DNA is TGTGCCAGCAGTTTCCCCGACTATGGCTACACCTTC. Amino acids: CASSFPDYGYTF.